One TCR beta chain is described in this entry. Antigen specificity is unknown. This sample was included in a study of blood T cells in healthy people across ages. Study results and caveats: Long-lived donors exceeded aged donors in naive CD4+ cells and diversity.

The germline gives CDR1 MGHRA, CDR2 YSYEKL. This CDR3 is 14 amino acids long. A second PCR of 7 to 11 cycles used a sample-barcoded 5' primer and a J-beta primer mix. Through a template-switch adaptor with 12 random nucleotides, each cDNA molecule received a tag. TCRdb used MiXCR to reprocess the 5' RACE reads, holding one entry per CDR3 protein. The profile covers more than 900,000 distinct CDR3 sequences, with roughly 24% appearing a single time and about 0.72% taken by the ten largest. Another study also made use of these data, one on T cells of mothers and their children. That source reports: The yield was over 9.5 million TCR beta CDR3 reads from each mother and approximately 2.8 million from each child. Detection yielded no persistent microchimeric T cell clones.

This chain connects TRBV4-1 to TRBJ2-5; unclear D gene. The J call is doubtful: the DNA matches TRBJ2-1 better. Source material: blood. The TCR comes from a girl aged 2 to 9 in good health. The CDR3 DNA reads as TGCGCCAGCAGCCAAGAGTCCGATGGCGATGAGCAGTTCTTC. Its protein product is CASSQESDGDEQFF.